A single sample gave rise to the 23 T cell receptor beta chains below, sequenced in a study of human T cells and chemical hapten exposure. As to time point: patch test 1, 2 weeks after DPC sensitization. The treatment denotes: therapeutic diphenylcyclopropenone sensitization with weekly scalp DPC. TCRdb passed the RACE reads through MiXCR, listing each CDR3 protein once. This sample has around 50,000 distinct CDR3 sequences, with 9.3% found just once. The specimen comprised whole blood, sampled in connection with sensitization to the hapten diphenylcyclopropenone (DPC). These receptors were collected from a woman in her forties with alopecia areata. Some clones in this sample may be carry-over from other donors' samples.

This clonotype was observed many times. This chain uses TRBV5-1 with TRBJ2-6; no firm D call. Germline V gene data show CDR1 as SGHRS and CDR2 as YFSETQ. The CDR3 covers 15 residues. Trimming shortened V by 1 base and J by 2 bases, and 7 bases separated the two germline ends. The CDR3 loop reads CASSLFGTGANVLTF. The CDR3, as DNA: TGCGCCAGCAGCTTGTTCGGAACTGGGGCCAACGTCCTGACTTTC.

This chain connects TRBV7-2 to TRBJ1-1, with unresolved D. The CDR3 runs 13 residues. Trimming pared 5 bases from V and 0 bases from J, leaving 7 bases between. Germline CDR1 and CDR2: SGHTA and FQGNSA. CDR3 loop: CASSRALNTEAFF. CDR3 nucleotide sequence: TGTGCCAGCAGCCGCGCCCTGAACACTGAAGCTTTCTTT.

This clonotype was counted between two and nine times. This rearrangement joins TRBV3-1 to TRBJ2-5, with TRBD2 matching 11 bases. The junction had 7 bases not matched to a gene; V was cut back by 4 bases and J by 3 bases. The CDR3 covers 16 residues. The V gene's germline CDR1 is LGHDT and CDR2 YNNKEL (reference sequence). CDR3 in DNA: TGTGCCAGCAGCCGGAGGCTAGCGGGGGGCAAAGAGACCCAGTACTTC. Amino acid sequence: CASSRRLAGGKETQYF.

This chain connects TRBV4-1 to TRBJ1-2, with D unresolved. Germline CDR1 and CDR2: MGHRA and YSYEKL. Between the trimmed V and J ends, which lost 4 bases and 0 bases, there was a span of 15 bases. This CDR3 spans 16 amino acids. The CDR3 protein is CASSRLPGLANYGYTF. DNA for the CDR3: TGCGCCAGCAGCCGCCTGCCGGGATTGGCTAACTATGGCTACACCTTC.

In nucleotides, the CDR3 is TGTGCCACCACCGGCGTCACCTCGGAGACCCAGTACTTC. This encodes CATTGVTSETQYF. V gene TRBV15 combines with J gene TRBJ2-5; D remains ambiguous. Germline assignment: CDR1 LNHNV and CDR2 YYDKDF (reference sequence). The CDR3 loop spans 13 amino acids. V gave up 7 bases and J gave up 5 bases, with 14 bases separating them.

In this sample, this clonotype turned up a few times. The chain uses TRBV7-9 and TRBJ2-5; a weak D match, TRBD2 (5 bases). The V end lost 0 bases, the J end lost 5 bases, and 13 bases lay between the germline ends. In germline, CDR1 is SEHNR, CDR2 FQNEAQ (reference sequence). There are 15 residues in the CDR3. CDR3 coding DNA: TGTGCCAGCAGCTTAGCGCGTTCACTAGAGGAGACCCAGTACTTC. This sequence encodes CASSLARSLEETQYF. Full variable domain (missing parts from reference TRBV7-9 and TRBJ2-5): DTGVSQNPRHKITKRGQNVTFRCDPISEHNRLYWYRQTLGQGPEFLTYFQNEAQLEKSRLLSDRFSAERPKGSFSTLEIQRTEQGDSAMYLCASSLARSLEETQYFGPGTRLLVL.

J is TRBJ1-5 and V is TRBV2; unclear D gene. The CDR3 runs 14 residues. Germline CDR1 is SNHLY and CDR2 is FYNNEI. Deletions cut 2 bases from V and 0 bases from J, with 5 bases between. The DNA for the CDR3 is TGTGCCAGCAGTGAATGGGGTAGCAATCAGCCCCAGCATTTT. Residues: CASSEWGSNQPQHF.

This clonotype has ten or more counts. V and J are TRBV5-1 and TRBJ2-3; D tentatively reads TRBD1 or TRBD2 (6 bases each). Trimming stripped 2 bases from V and 3 bases from J, with 13 bases between. Germline values: CDR1 SGHRS, CDR2 YFSETQ. The CDR3 is 15 residues long. The CDR3 nucleotides read TGCGCCAGCAGCTTCCAGGGGAGGAGGACAGATACGCAGTATTTT. Amino acid sequence: CASSFQGRRTDTQYF.

This clonotype was recorded many times. V usage is TRBV7-2 and J usage is TRBJ2-7; the D is unclear. The CDR3 runs 16 residues. The ends were cut back, 5 bases at V and 0 bases at J, with 17 bases in the middle. Germline V gene lookup returns CDR1 SGHTA and CDR2 FQGNSA. The CDR3 bases are TGTGCCAGCAGCAAAACTGGCGGTGGATCCTCCTACGAGCAGTACTTC. Protein sequence: CASSKTGGGSSYEQYF.

CDR3 region: CASRPLAGASTDTQYF. The CDR3, as DNA: TGTGCCAGCAGGCCGCTAGCGGGGGCCTCCACAGATACGCAGTATTTT. The V call is TRBV2, the J call TRBJ2-3; 10 nucleotides match TRBD2. From germline, CDR1 is SNHLY and CDR2 FYNNEI. The J segment lost 2 bases and the V segment lost 6 bases, leaving 8 bases of the junction unmatched. CDR3 length equals 16 residues.

Points on this clonotype: A read error is possible here, since a much larger clone lies one base away. The chain is built from TRBV20-1 and TRBJ2-5; 7 nucleotides align to TRBD1. In germline, CDR1 is DFQATT, CDR2 SNEGSKA (reference sequence). The CDR3 spans 15 residues. CDR3 DNA sequence: TGCAGAGCCAGCAGTGTGGGACAGCCCCAAGAGACCCAGTACTTC. Translating it yields CRASSVGQPQETQYF.

A remark on this clonotype: A junction boundary mismatches the germline segment, possibly from a read error. The genes are TRBV7-6 and TRBJ2-5, with D hard to call. This CDR3 is 16 amino acids long. CDR1 and CDR2 from the germline V gene are SGHVS and FNYEAQ. CDR3 loop: CTSSLSLRANQETQYF. The CDR3 coding sequence is TGTACCAGCAGCCTCTCCCTTAGGGCTAACCAAGAGACCCAGTACTTC. The whole variable domain, remainder taken from reference TRBV7-6 and TRBJ2-5, is GAGVSQSPRYKVTKRGQDVALRCDPISGHVSLYWYRQALGQGPEFLTYFNYEAQQDKSGLPNDRFSAERPEGSISTLTIQRTEQRDSAMYRCTSSLSLRANQETQYFGPGTRLLVL.

The rearrangement joins TRBV2 to TRBJ1-6; D remains unclear. Germline CDR1 SNHLY, CDR2 FYNNEI. This CDR3 has 15 amino acids. V dropped 4 bases and J dropped 3 bases, with 10 bases sitting between them. CDR3 nucleotides: TGTGCCAGCAGTGCGTTCAAGGGCTATAATTCACCCCTCCACTTT. This codes for CASSAFKGYNSPLHF.

This chain joins TRBV12-3 or TRBV12-4 and TRBJ2-7, with 8 bases aligning to TRBD1. This CDR3 comprises 12 residues. Trimming took 5 bases from V and 6 from J; bases not matched to a gene: 3. CDR3 region: CASSPTGGEQYF. The CDR3 nucleotides are TGTGCCAGCAGTCCCACAGGGGGCGAGCAGTACTTC.

Many counts were recorded for this clonotype. The J gene is TRBJ1-1, the V gene TRBV5-1; D may be TRBD1 (6 bases). The CDR3 covers 15 residues. The V gene lost 4 bases and the J gene lost 1 base, with 14 bases spanning the gap. Germline V lookup: CDR1 SGHRS, CDR2 YFSETQ. The CDR3 region has the DNA TGCGCCAGCAGCCCATGGACAGTTAGGAACACTGAAGCTTTCTTT. Translation gives CASSPWTVRNTEAFF.

The sample holds many counts of this clonotype. The J gene is TRBJ1-1, the V gene TRBV2; D is uncertain. V was clipped by 7 bases and J by 5 bases, with 14 bases between them. The CDR3 extends over 13 amino acids. CDR1 SNHLY and CDR2 FYNNEI come from the germline V gene. CDR3 coding DNA: TGTGCCAGCAAGGGCGTATTACAAACTGAAGCTTTCTTT. This encodes CASKGVLQTEAFF.

The chain recombines TRBV7-9 with TRBJ2-7; D is possibly TRBD1 (5 bases). Trimming removed 2 bases from V and 2 bases from J, with 13 bases in between. This CDR3 is built from 15 residues. Germline V lookup: CDR1 SEHNR, CDR2 FQNEAQ (reference sequence). CDR3 sequence (DNA): TGTGCCAGCAGCTTAATCCAGGGATCGGCCTACGAGCAGTACTTC. This sequence encodes CASSLIQGSAYEQYF.

This rearrangement joins TRBV18 to TRBJ2-7; D may be TRBD1 or TRBD2 (5 bases each). From germline, CDR1 is KGHSH and CDR2 LQKENI. The CDR3 totals 17 residues. Deletions cut 2 bases from V and 7 bases from J, with 24 bases between. The CDR3 bases are TGTGCCAGCTCACCAAGTTTCGCCCCGGGACCTCAAAGGGAGCAGTACTTC. Amino acid sequence: CASSPSFAPGPQREQYF.

This clonotype was counted ten times or more. The chain recombines TRBV7-9 with TRBJ2-3; D call uncertain. Germline V gene sequence: CDR1 SEHNR, CDR2 FQNEAQ (reference sequence). The CDR3 contains 14 residues. V shed 3 bases and J shed 2 bases, with 9 bases lying between them. As DNA, the CDR3 is TGTGCCAGCAGCTTCGTCGACTTCACAGATACGCAGTATTTT. Translation gives CASSFVDFTDTQYF.

As regards this clonotype: At one of its ends the junction is not consistent with the germline gene, which may arise from a read error. The genes are TRBV10-3 and TRBJ1-5; the D is unclear. The CDR3 sequence is 12 residues long. CDR1 and CDR2 (germline): ENHRY, SYGVKD. The CDR3 DNA sequence: TGTGCCATCAGTGATGCCAGTCAGCCCCAGCAATTT. It codes for CAISDASQPQQF.

The sample holds a few counts of this clonotype. V and J are TRBV24-1 and TRBJ1-2, with D unresolved. Germline V lookup: CDR1 KGHDR, CDR2 SFDVKD. Trimming cost V 9 bases and J 4 bases, with 20 bases left between them. This CDR3 contains 15 residues. Here the CDR3 reads CATCARTLKLYGYTF. Here the CDR3 DNA reads TGTGCCACCTGTGCGCGGACCCTTAAACTCTATGGCTACACCTTC.

V and J are TRBV29-1 and TRBJ1-1; TRBD1 might be the D (6 bases). The V end was cut by 7 bases, the J end by 4 bases, with 13 bases between. CDR3 length equals 12 residues. Germline CDR1 reads SQVTM; CDR2 reads ANQGSEA. CDR3 coding DNA: TGCAGCGCCGCCCGGGGGGCCACTGAAGCTTTCTTT. Its protein product is CSAARGATEAFF.

The sample holds a few counts of this clonotype. The chain is built from TRBV5-5 and TRBJ1-5; TRBD1 matches at 7 bases. The ends lost 1 base at V and 4 bases at J; junction bases unmatched: 8. This CDR3 region has 16 residues. Germline CDR1 reads SGHKS; CDR2 reads YYEKEE (reference sequence). The CDR3 bases are TGTGCCAGCAGCTTGCGCGAGGGGGCGGTTAATCAGCCCCAGCATTTT. Translating it yields CASSLREGAVNQPQHF.